The present entry profiles one T cell receptor (beta chain) with its context. This clonotype was detected a few times. Its antigen has not been determined. One end of the junction fails to match germline, which may point to a read error. The data stem from a study of CD8 T cells in ankylosing spondylitis (dated by TCRdb to about 2017). Background on the whole study: T cell receptor beta repertoires were profiled in healthy donors and ankylosing spondylitis patients so that disease-linked TCR variants could be found. Peripheral blood was sampled, and synovial fluid was also collected from ankylosing spondylitis patients. The whole study cohort included over a hundred healthy donors and about two dozen ankylosing spondylitis patients.

For sequencing, an Illumina HiSeq 2500 was employed. Quantitative 5'-RACE with molecular barcodes was used to prepare TCR beta libraries. Per the original workflow: A new computational method, built on a probabilistic model of VDJ rearrangement, was used to identify disease-linked TCR variants. TCRdb reprocessed the public reads (quality trimming at Q25 with fastp, clone calling with MiXCR) and kept in-frame beta chains. A single entry per CDR3 protein holds the most common genes and DNA from its merged rows. It is TCRdb's table, rather than the study itself, that gives the V and J calls and clone size. This sample lists hundreds of thousands of distinct CDR3 sequences; around 11% were detected once. The top ten clonotypes cover approximately 0.5% of the sample. Broad study findings and their caveats: The disease-linked clones were reported as significantly enriched in matched synovial fluid samples from ankylosing spondylitis patients. The disease-linked clones had a CD8+ phenotype and were found at relatively low frequencies in peripheral blood. Blood from ankylosing spondylitis patients appeared to be characterized by a TCR beta motif composed of 7 to 9 highly homologous amino acid variants. Some TCR beta motif variants had previously been reported in synovial fluid and blood of reactive arthritis patients, which suggested common disease-initiation mechanisms.

The TCR sequence derives from a male donor with ankylosing spondylitis. Sequencing was carried out using blood, either unsorted or a sorted T cell fraction (not recorded which).

CDR3 region: CASSLDARLPQHF. In nucleotide form, the sequence is TGTGCCAGCAGCTTAGATGCCCGTTTGCCCCAGCATTTT. In this chain, TRBV12-3 or TRBV12-4 is recombined with TRBJ1-5, with the D segment identity uncertain. The CDR3 measures 13 amino acids from cysteine to phenylalanine. Left in the record is the CDR3 DNA by itself, 39 bases read in frame from the first base.